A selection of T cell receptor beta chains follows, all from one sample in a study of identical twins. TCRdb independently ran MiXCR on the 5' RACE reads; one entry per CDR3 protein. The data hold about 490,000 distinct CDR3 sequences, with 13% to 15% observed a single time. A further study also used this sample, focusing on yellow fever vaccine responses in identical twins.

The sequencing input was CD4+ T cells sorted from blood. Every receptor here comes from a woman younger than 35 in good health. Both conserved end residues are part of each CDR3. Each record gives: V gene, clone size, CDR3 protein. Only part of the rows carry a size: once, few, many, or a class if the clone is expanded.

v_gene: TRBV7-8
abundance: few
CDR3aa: CASSSSRGAPTGELFF

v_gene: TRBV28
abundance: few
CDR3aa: CASRGQGMTNEQFF

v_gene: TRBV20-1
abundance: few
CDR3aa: CSASPLAGARQANIQYF

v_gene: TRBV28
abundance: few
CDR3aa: CASRDGEWDEQFF

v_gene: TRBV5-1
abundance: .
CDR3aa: CASSLDGTGENTEAFF

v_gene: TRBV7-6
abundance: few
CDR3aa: CASSLNQNSPLHF

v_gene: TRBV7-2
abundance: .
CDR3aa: CASRTPGLAGIGELFF

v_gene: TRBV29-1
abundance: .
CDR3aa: CSVWKDRSDYGYTF

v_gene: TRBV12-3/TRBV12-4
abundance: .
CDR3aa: CASSLLVAGGTGELFF

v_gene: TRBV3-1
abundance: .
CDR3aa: CAICFWTSGRFSAYNEQFF

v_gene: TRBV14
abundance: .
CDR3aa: CATGTGHEAFF

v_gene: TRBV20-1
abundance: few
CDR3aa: CSASTGMDYGYTF

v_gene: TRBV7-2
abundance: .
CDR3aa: CASSAEIGTGRSEQFF

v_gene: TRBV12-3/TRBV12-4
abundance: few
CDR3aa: CASSLNRASNQPQHF

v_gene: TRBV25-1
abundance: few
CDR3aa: CASSGLAGTGSSYEQYF

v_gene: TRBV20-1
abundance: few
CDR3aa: CSARDLGDTTKLAKNIQYF

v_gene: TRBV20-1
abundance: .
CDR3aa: CSARDAGSEQYF

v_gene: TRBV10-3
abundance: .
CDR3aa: CATMWGPPNTEAFF

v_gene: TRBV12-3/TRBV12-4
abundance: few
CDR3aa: CASRPTANTEAFF

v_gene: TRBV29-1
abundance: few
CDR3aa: CSVVGYEQYF

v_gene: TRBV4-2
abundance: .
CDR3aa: CASSQDYQIYEQYF

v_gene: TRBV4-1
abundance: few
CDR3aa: CASSPRPEGASENIQYF

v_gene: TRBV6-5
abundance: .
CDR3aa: CASSLTGRQNTEAFF

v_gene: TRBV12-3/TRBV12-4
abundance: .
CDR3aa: CASSLRGTQYF